Listed below are T cell receptor beta chains from one sample, sequenced in a study of breast tumors, draining lymph nodes, adjacent tissues. TCRdb ran MiXCR on the multiplex PCR reads and lists one entry per CDR3 protein. The table lists tens of thousands of distinct CDR3 sequences, around 52% of them singletons. Sequences were obtained from breast tumor tissue. The source of these receptors is a female donor with breast cancer. Some clones in this sample may be carry-over from other donors' samples. The CDR3 runs from the conserved cysteine through the conserved F or W. Each record gives: J gene, D gene, V gene, clone size, CDR3 DNA, CDR3 protein. D genes are given only for firm matches. Not every row has a clone size; where given, it reads once, few, many or a size class.

TRBJ1-2,NA,TRBV7-2,NA,TGTGCCAGCAGTGGCTACACCTTC,CASSGYTF
TRBJ2-2,NA,TRBV3-1,many,TGTGCCAGCAGCCAAGGGTTCGGATCCACCGGGGAGCTGTTTTTT,CASSQGFGSTGELFF
TRBJ2-5,NA,TRBV6-2/TRBV6-3,NA,TGTGCCAGCCAGCCAGGGCCAAACCAAGGGACCCAGTACTTC,CASQPGPNQGTQYF
TRBJ1-1,NA,TRBV20-1,NA,TGCAGTGCTAGAAGGGGGGGGGCCTCTGAAGCTTTCTTT,CSARRGGASEAFF
TRBJ2-5,NA,TRBV6-1,NA,TGTGCCAGCAGTGAATACGGGGGCGAGACCCAGTACTTC,CASSEYGGETQYF
TRBJ2-5,NA,TRBV6-1,NA,TGTGCAAGAATGGCAGGGACCCAGTACTTC,CARMAGTQYF
TRBJ1-2,TRBD1,TRBV19,NA,TGTGCCAGTAGTGAGGCAGGGGGTTGGGGCTACACCTTC,CASSEAGGWGYTF
TRBJ1-5,TRBD1,TRBV10-3,few,TGTGCCATCAGTGAAGCAGGGACAGATCAGCCCCAGCATTTT,CAISEAGTDQPQHF
TRBJ2-5,NA,TRBV5-1,many,TGCGCCAGCAGCCCTACCTTGGAGACCCACTACTTC,CASSPTLETHYF
TRBJ2-7,NA,TRBV13,NA,TGTGCCAGCAGCTTTCGTACTACCGAGCAGTACTTC,CASSFRTTEQYF
TRBJ1-4,NA,TRBV20-1,few,TGCGTCCCGTGGGACGGTGAAAAACTGTTTTTT,CVPWDGEKLFF
TRBJ2-1,TRBD2,TRBV5-1,many,TGCGCCAGCAGCCTTACTAGCGGGAGCTCCTACAATGAGCAGTTCTTC,CASSLTSGSSYNEQFF
TRBJ2-7,NA,TRBV6-5,NA,TGTGCCAGCAGGCTACAAGAGGACATTTCATTGGAGTACTTT,CASRLQEDISLEYF
TRBJ2-5,TRBD2,TRBV5-1,NA,TGCGCCAGCAGCTTGGATGCCAGCGGGGGGGCCGTGGGAGAGACCCAGTACTTC,CASSLDASGGAVGETQYF
TRBJ2-2,NA,TRBV24-1,NA,TGTGCCACCAGTGATTCTTGGACAACCGGGGAGCTGTTTTTT,CATSDSWTTGELFF
TRBJ1-1,NA,TRBV6-2/TRBV6-3,NA,TGTGCCAGCAGTTCCGGGGGCCCCGCTGAAGCTTTCTTT,CASSSGGPAEAFF
TRBJ2-5,TRBD1,TRBV11-1,NA,TGTGCCAGCAGCTCCCTGGACAGGACGGGGGAGACCCAGTACTTC,CASSSLDRTGETQYF
TRBJ2-3,NA,TRBV11-2,many,TGTGCCAGCAGCTCCGGGACTGGAGCAGATACGCAGTATTTT,CASSSGTGADTQYF
TRBJ1-2,TRBD1,TRBV28,NA,TGTGCCAGCAGTTTTGGGTCGGACAGGAGAGGCTACACCTTC,CASSFGSDRRGYTF
TRBJ2-7,NA,TRBV9,NA,TGTGCCAGCAGCTCCGGGTGGGGACTTTCCTACGAGCAGTACTTC,CASSSGWGLSYEQYF
TRBJ1-1,NA,TRBV20-1,many,TGCAGTGCTCATAGGGGGTCGGACACTGAAGCTTTCTTT,CSAHRGSDTEAFF
TRBJ1-2,NA,TRBV2,NA,TGTGCCAGCAGGCCAGAAAACTATGGCTACACCTTC,CASRPENYGYTF
TRBJ2-2,TRBD2,TRBV3-1,once,TGTGCCAGCAGCTCCCTAGCGGGGGCCAACACCGGGGAGCTGTTTTTT,CASSSLAGANTGELFF
TRBJ2-5,NA,TRBV19,NA,TGTGCCAGTAGTACCAGGCGTGTTAAAGGGACCCAGTACTTC,CASSTRRVKGTQYF
TRBJ2-1,TRBD2,TRBV19,medium-sized,TGTGCCAGTAGTATTCAAGGGACTAGCGCCAACAATGAGCAGTTCTTC,CASSIQGTSANNEQFF
TRBJ2-5,TRBD1,TRBV20-1,NA,TGCAGTGCTACAAAAACCGGGACAGGAGAGACCCAGTACTTC,CSATKTGTGETQYF
TRBJ2-1,TRBD2,TRBV4-3,NA,TGCGCCAGCAGCCACCGACTAGCGGGAGATAGGTGGCTTGAGCAGTTCTTC,CASSHRLAGDRWLEQFF
TRBJ2-1,NA,TRBV19,once,TGTGCCGGTAGTATTGGTAGCTCCTACAATGAGCAGCTCTTC,CAGSIGSSYNEQLF